Only a few counts were recorded for the clone carrying this T cell receptor (beta chain). CDR1 is MDHEN and CDR2 is SYDVKM in the germline V gene. This CDR3 comprises 11 residues. With 6 bases removed from V and 9 bases from J, the gap between germline ends came to 9 bases. The sample belongs to a study of radiotherapy plus CTLA-4 blockade in lung cancer. TCRdb's table, derived via immunoSEQ multiplex PCR, lists solely in-frame clones and lacks some. The data show around 77,000 clones, around 74% seen once. The TCR originated in a human donor with non-small cell lung cancer whose response to radiotherapy plus ipilimumab could not be evaluated. V gene TRBV28 combines with J gene TRBJ1-5; D is unclear. Material: peripheral blood, obtained from a patient treated with radiotherapy plus ipilimumab. The CDR3 is CASSGVMPQHF. CDR3 DNA: TGTGCCAGCAGCGGGGTTATGCCCCAGCATTTT. Full variable domain (missing parts from reference TRBV28 and TRBJ1-5): DVKVTQSSRYLVKRTGEKVFLECVQDMDHENMFWYRQDPGLGLRLIYFSYDVKMKEKGDIPEGYSVSREKKERFSLILESASTNQTSMYLCASSGVMPQHFGDGTRLSIL.